This TCR beta chain was sequenced for a study of yellow fever vaccine responses in identical twins. From the RT-PCR reads, TCRdb called clonotypes with MiXCR, one entry per CDR3 protein. This table holds fewer than 4,500 distinct CDR3 sequences, nearly 90% found once. Germline CDR1 reads SQVTM; CDR2 reads ANQGSEA. This CDR3 is built from 12 residues. The V end lost 4 bases, the J end lost 2 bases, and 8 bases lay between the germline ends. The sequence came from a young woman who received the yellow fever vaccine. The sample consisted of T cells from blood (PBMCs), unsorted or a sorted subset (not recorded which), taken before or after yellow fever vaccination (not recorded which). This rearrangement joins TRBV29-1 to TRBJ1-2, with TRBD1 as a possible D gene (5 bases). The CDR3: CSVAGGNYGYTF. CDR3 DNA sequence: TGCAGCGTTGCGGGGGGGAACTATGGCTACACCTTC.